The 3 T cell receptor beta chains below come from one sample, sequenced in a study of blood T cell repertoires in COVID-19. Some clones are missing from TCRdb's copy, which holds only in-frame ones; the method was immunoSEQ multiplex PCR. The sample records fewer than 200,000 clones, roughly 83% being singletons. The sequenced sample consisted of PBMCs or T cells enriched from blood (not recorded which). Receptors originate from a woman aged 50 to 60 who had recovered from COVID-19.

The gene calls are TRBV7-2 and TRBJ1-1; D may be TRBD1 (6 bases). Germline CDR1 reads SGHTA; CDR2 reads FQGNSA. Trimming pared 1 base from V and 6 bases from J, leaving 15 bases between. The CDR3 is made up of 15 amino acids. CDR3 in amino acids: CASSLGGGRLAEAFF. DNA for the CDR3: TGTGCCAGCAGCTTAGGGGGGGGGCGGCTGGCTGAAGCTTTCTTT.

The chain joins TRBV12-3 or TRBV12-4 to TRBJ1-3, with D hard to call. The germline V and J ends were trimmed by 3 bases and 7 bases, with 10 bases remaining between them. There are 13 residues in the CDR3. The CDR3 nucleotides are TGTGCCAGCAGTTTCGGTTCTTTGAACACCATATATTTT. This gives the protein CASSFGSLNTIYF.

This clone showed up just a few times. This chain connects TRBV5-1 to TRBJ1-1; D unresolved. The CDR3 is 14 residues long. The germline gives CDR1 SGHRS, CDR2 YFSETQ. V gave up 4 bases and J gave up 1 base, with 11 bases separating them. DNA for the CDR3: TGCGCCAGCAGCAAAGGACTCTCGAACACTGAAGCTTTCTTT. It specifies CASSKGLSNTEAFF.